This T cell receptor beta chain is drawn from a study of cytomegalovirus exposure and HLA in healthy donors. Points from the study as a whole: Reportedly, diagnosis of cytomegalovirus status by the classifier showed high specificity and sensitivity.

Researchers ran the PCR with 60 Vbeta and 13 Jbeta primers. Data came from immunoSEQ multiplex PCR; TCRdb stores just in-frame clones and leaves some out. The sample lists approximately 70,000 clones; less than 80% were seen once. Remarks on this clone: What it recognizes is unknown.

Per the germline V gene, CDR1 is MNHNS and CDR2 is SASEGT. V lost 5 bases, J lost 6 bases, and 18 bases lay in between. This CDR3 region has 15 residues. This receptor was identified in a man between 60 and 70 years old in good health and CMV-seropositive. This chain joins TRBV6-1 and TRBJ2-3, with a possible D match to TRBD1 (6 bases). The sample was PBMCs. The CDR3 DNA is TGTGCCAGCAGTAAACAGGGATTGACCCTCGATACGCAGTATTTT. It encodes CASSKQGLTLDTQYF.